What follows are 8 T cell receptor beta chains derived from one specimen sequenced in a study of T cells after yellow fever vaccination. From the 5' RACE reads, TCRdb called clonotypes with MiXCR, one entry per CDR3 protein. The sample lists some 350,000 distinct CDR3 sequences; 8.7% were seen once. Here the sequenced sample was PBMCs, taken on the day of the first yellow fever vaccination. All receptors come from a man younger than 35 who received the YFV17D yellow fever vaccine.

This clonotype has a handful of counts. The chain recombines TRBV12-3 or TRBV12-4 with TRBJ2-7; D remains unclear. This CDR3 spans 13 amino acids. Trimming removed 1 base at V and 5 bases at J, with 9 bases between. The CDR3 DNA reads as TGTGCCAGCAGTTTAGGCGAGTCCGACGAGCAGTACGTC. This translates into CASSLGESDEQYV.

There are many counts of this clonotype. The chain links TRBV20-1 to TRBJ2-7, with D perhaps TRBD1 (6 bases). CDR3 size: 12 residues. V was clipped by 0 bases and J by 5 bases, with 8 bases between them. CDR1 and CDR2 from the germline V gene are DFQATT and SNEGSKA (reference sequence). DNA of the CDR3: TGCAGTGCTAGAGATTCAGGGGACGAGCAGTACGTC. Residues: CSARDSGDEQYV.

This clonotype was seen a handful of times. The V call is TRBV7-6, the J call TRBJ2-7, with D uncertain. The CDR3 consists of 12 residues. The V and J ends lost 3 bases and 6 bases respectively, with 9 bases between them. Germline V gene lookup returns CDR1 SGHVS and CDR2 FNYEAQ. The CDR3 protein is CASSFVISEQYF. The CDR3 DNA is TGTGCCAGCAGCTTCGTAATAAGCGAGCAGTACTTC.

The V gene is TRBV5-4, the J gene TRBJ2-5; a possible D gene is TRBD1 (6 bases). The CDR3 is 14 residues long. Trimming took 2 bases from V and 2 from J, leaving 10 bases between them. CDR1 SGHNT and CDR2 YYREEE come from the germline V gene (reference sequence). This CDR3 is CASSFGTNQETQYF. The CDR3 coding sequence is TGTGCCAGCAGCTTCGGGACAAATCAAGAGACCCAGTACTTC.

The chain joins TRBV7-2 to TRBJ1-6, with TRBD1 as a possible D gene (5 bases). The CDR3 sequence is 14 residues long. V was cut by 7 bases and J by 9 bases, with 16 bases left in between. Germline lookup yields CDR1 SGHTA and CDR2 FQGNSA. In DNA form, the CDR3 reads TGTGCCAGCACCCCGCTGCAGGGTCTTTCACCCCTCCACTTT. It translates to CASTPLQGLSPLHF.

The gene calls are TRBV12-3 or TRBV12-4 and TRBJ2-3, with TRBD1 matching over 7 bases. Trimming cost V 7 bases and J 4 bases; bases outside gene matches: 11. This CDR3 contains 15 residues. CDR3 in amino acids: CASNRQGHPSDTQYF. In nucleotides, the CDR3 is TGTGCCAGCAACCGACAGGGACATCCCTCAGATACGCAGTATTTT.

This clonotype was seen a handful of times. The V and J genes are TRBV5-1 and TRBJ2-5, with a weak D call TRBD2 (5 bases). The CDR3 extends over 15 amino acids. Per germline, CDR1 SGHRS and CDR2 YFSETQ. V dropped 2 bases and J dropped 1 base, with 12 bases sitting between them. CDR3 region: CASSFDGVGQETQYF. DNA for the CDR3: TGCGCCAGCAGCTTCGACGGGGTGGGCCAAGAGACCCAGTACTTC.

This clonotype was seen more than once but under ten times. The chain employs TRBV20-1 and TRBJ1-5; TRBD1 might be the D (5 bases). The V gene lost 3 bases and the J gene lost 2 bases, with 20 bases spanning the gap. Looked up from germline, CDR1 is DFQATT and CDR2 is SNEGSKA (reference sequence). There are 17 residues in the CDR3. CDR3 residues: CSARRGRQSIGNQPQHF. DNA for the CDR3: TGCAGTGCTAGGAGGGGCCGACAGAGTATCGGCAATCAGCCCCAGCATTTT.